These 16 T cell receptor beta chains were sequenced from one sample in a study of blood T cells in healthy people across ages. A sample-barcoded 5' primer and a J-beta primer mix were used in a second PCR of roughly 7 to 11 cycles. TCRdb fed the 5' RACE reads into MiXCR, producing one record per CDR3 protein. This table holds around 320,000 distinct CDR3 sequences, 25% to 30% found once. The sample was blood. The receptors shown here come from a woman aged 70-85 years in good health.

The CDR3 DNA sequence: TGCGCCAGCCAGGGACAGGTGAACACTGAAGCTTTCTTT. It translates to CASQGQVNTEAFF. V and J are TRBV5-1 and TRBJ1-1; 8 bases agree with TRBD1. Per germline, CDR1 SGHRS and CDR2 YFSETQ. Trimming cost V 7 bases and J 0 bases; bases outside gene matches: 2. The CDR3 runs to 13 residues. Based on the CDR3 plus reference TRBV5-1 and TRBJ1-1, the full variable domain is KAGVTQTPRYLIKTRGQQVTLSCSPISGHRSVSWYQQTPGQGLQFLFEYFSETQRNKGNFPGRFSGRQFSNSRSEMNVSTLELGDSALYLCASQGQVNTEAFFGQGTRLTVV.

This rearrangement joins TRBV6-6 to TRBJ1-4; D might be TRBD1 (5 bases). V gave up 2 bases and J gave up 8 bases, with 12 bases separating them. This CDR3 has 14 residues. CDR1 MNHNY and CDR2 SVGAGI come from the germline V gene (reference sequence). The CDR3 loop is CASSYRGAGEKLFF. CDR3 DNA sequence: TGTGCCAGCAGTTACAGAGGGGCTGGGGAAAAACTGTTTTTT.

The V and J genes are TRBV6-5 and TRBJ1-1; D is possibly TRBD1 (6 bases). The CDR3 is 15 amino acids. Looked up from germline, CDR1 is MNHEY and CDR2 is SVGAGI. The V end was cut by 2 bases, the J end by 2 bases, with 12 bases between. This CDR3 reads CASSYTQDRNTEAFF. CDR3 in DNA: TGTGCCAGCAGTTACACCCAGGACAGAAACACTGAAGCTTTCTTT.

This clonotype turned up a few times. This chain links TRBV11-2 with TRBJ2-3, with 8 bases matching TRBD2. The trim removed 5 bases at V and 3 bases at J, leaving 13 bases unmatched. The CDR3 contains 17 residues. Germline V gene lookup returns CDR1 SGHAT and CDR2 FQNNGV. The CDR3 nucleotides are TGTGCCAGCAGCGCTACGGGGGGGACTAGACCTACAGATACGCAGTATTTT. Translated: CASSATGGTRPTDTQYF.

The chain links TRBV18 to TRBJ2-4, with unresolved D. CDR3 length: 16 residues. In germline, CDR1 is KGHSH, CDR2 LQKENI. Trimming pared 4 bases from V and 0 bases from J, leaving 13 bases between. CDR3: CASSLRNSLAKNIQYF. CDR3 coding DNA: TGTGCCAGCTCACTGCGAAACTCCTTAGCCAAAAACATTCAGTACTTC.

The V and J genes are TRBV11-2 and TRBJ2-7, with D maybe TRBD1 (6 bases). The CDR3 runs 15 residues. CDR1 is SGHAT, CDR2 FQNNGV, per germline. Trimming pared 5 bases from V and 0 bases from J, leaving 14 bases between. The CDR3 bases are TGTGCCAGCAGCCCGGGCCGGACAGCCTCCTACGAGCAGTACTTC. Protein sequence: CASSPGRTASYEQYF.

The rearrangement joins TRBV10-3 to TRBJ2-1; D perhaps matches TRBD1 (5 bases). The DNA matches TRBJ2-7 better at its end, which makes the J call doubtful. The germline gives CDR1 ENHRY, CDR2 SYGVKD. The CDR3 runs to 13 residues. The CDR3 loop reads CAIGGQMGHEQYF. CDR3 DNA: TGTGCCATCGGTGGACAAATGGGCCACGAGCAGTACTTC.

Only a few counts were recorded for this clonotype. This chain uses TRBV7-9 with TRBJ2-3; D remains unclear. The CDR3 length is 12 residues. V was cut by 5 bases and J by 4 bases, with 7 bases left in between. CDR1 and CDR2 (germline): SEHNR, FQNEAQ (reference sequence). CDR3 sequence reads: CASSPEADTQYF. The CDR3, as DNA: TGTGCCAGCAGCCCAGAGGCAGATACGCAGTATTTT.

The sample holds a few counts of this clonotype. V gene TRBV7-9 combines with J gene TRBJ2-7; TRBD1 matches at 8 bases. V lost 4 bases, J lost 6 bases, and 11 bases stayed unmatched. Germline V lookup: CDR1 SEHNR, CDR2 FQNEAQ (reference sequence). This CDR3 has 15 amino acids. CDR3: CASSSRQGRSGEQYF. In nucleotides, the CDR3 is TGTGCCAGCAGCTCCAGACAGGGGCGGAGTGGCGAGCAGTACTTC.

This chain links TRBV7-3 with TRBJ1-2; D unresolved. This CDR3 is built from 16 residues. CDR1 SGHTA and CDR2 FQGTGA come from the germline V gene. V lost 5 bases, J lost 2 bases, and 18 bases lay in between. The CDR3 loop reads CASSKGPPSRNYGYTF. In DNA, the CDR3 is TGTGCCAGCAGCAAAGGACCGCCCTCTAGGAACTATGGCTACACCTTC.

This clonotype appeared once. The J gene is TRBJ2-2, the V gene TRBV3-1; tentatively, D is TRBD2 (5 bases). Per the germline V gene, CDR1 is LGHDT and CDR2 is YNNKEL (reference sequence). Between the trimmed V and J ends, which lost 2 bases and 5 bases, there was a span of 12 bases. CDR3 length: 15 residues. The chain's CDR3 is CASSQSGALTGELFF. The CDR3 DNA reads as TGTGCCAGCAGCCAAAGCGGTGCGCTGACCGGGGAGCTGTTTTTT.

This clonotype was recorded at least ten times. Here the CDR3 DNA reads TGTGCCAGCAGTTTAATTCGTGGTTCACCCCTCCACTTT. Its translation: CASSLIRGSPLHF. The genes are TRBV28 and TRBJ1-6; the D is unclear. This CDR3 has 13 amino acids. Trimming took 2 bases from V and 9 from J, leaving 8 bases between them. Germline V lookup: CDR1 MDHEN, CDR2 SYDVKM.

The CDR3 spells CSALEEGARGYTF. The DNA for the CDR3 is TGCAGTGCCCTGGAGGAGGGGGCAAGGGGCTACACCTTC. The V and J genes are TRBV20-1 and TRBJ1-2; 7 nucleotides match TRBD1. The CDR3 is made up of 13 amino acids. The trim removed 6 bases at V and 8 bases at J, leaving 12 bases unmatched. Germline V gives CDR1 DFQATT, CDR2 SNEGSKA (reference sequence).

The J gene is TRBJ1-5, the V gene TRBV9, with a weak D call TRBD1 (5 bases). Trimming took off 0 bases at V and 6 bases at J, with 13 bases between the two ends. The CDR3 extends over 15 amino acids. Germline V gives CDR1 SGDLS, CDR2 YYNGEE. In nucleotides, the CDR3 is TGTGCCAGCAGCGTAGACGGGGACGCGGCTCAGCCCCAGCATTTT. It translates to CASSVDGDAAQPQHF.

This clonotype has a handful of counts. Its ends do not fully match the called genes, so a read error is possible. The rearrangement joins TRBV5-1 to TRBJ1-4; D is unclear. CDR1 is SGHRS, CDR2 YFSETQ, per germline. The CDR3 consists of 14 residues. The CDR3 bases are TGCGCCAGCAGCTTGGCTACGCGGGAGGAAAAACTGCTTTTT. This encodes CASSLATREEKLLF.

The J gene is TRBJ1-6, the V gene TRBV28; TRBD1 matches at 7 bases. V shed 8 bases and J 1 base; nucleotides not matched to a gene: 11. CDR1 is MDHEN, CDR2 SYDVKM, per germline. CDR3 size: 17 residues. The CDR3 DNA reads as TGTGCCAGCGACAGGGTCATCGGTGGTTCCTATAATTCACCCCTCCACTTT. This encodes CASDRVIGGSYNSPLHF.